Shown below are 24 T cell receptor beta chains from a single sample sequenced in a study of T cells in Graves' hyperthyroidism and ophthalmopathy. The TCR beta CDR3 regions underwent amplification using RNA transcripts as the source. The HTBI primer set was used in a first-round RT-PCR of the TCR CDR3. From the multiplex PCR reads, TCRdb called clonotypes with MiXCR, one entry per CDR3 protein. The table records roughly 740,000 distinct CDR3 sequences, roughly 15% of them present only once. The sample consisted of blood. These receptor sequences come from a man aged 18 to 29 with Graves' hyperthyroidism.

This clonotype was found many times. The chain joins TRBV5-8 to TRBJ1-1, with D hard to call. The V end was cut by 0 bases, the J end by 4 bases, with 7 bases between. CDR3 length: 13 amino acids. CDR1 and CDR2 from the germline V gene are SGHTS and YDEGEE. CDR3 protein: CASSLGRATEAFF. The DNA of the CDR3 is TGTGCCAGCAGCTTGGGCCGGGCCACTGAAGCTTTCTTT.

This clonotype was observed a handful of times. The chain uses TRBV7-3 and TRBJ1-5, with 8 bases lining up with TRBD1. The CDR3 sequence is 17 residues long. CDR1 is SGHTA, CDR2 FQGTGA, per germline. Germline trimming cut 4 bases from V and 4 bases from J; bases unmatched to any gene: 12. In DNA, the CDR3 is TGTGCCAGCAGCTACCCTAAGACAGGGGCTCGGAATCAGCCCCAGCATTTT. As protein: CASSYPKTGARNQPQHF. The full variable domain, in which reference TRBV7-3 and TRBJ1-5 provide the parts outside the CDR3, is GAGVSQTPSNKVTEKGKYVELRCDPISGHTALYWYRQSLGQGPEFLIYFQGTGAADDSGLPNDRFFAVRPEGSVSTLKIQRTERGDSAVYLCASSYPKTGARNQPQHFGDGTRLSIL.

The V call is TRBV24-1, the J call TRBJ2-1, with 7 positions matching TRBD2. CDR1 is KGHDR and CDR2 is SFDVKD in the germline V gene. With V trimmed by 4 bases and J by 2 bases, 7 bases remained unmatched. The CDR3 runs 16 residues. CDR3 in DNA: TGTGCCACCAGTGAGGGGACTACCCTAACCTACAATGAGCAGTTCTTC. Encoded protein: CATSEGTTLTYNEQFF.

In this sample, this clonotype turned up many times. The chain joins TRBV7-9 to TRBJ1-1, with 7 bases identical to TRBD1. The CDR3 has 14 residues. The V segment lost 0 bases and the J segment 7 bases; nucleotides outside the gene matches: 5. The germline CDR1 and CDR2 sequences are SEHNR and FQNEAQ (reference sequence). The DNA for the CDR3 is TGTGCCAGCAGCTTAGCACGACAGGGACGTGAAGCTTTCTTT. It encodes CASSLARQGREAFF.

J is TRBJ2-7 and V is TRBV20-1; perhaps TRBD2 as D (6 bases). This CDR3 is 14 amino acids long. CDR1 is DFQATT and CDR2 is SNEGSKA in the germline V gene (reference sequence). V gave up 0 bases and J gave up 5 bases, with 14 bases separating them. CDR3 sequence (DNA): TGCAGTGCTAGAGATCGGAGGGGCTTACACGAGCAGTACTTC. Amino acids: CSARDRRGLHEQYF.

This clonotype was observed at least ten times. The chain uses TRBV24-1 and TRBJ2-1; 7 positions match TRBD1. From germline, CDR1 is KGHDR and CDR2 SFDVKD. The V and J ends lost 10 bases and 9 bases, in that order; junction bases with no gene match: 14. The CDR3 consists of 14 residues. In nucleotides, the CDR3 is TGTGCCACTAGGCCCCCAGGGGGTGAGGGTGAGCAGTTCTTC. This sequence encodes CATRPPGGEGEQFF.

Written as DNA, the CDR3 is TGTGCCAGCAGTTACTCCCTGGGAGGGGGTAATGGCTACACCTTC. Its protein product is CASSYSLGGGNGYTF. V is TRBV6-6 and J is TRBJ1-2; tentative D call: TRBD1 (6 bases). CDR1 and CDR2 (germline): MNHNY, SVGAGI (reference sequence). V lost 0 bases to trimming and J lost 6 bases, with 14 bases between them. This CDR3 is built from 15 residues.

V gene TRBV28 combines with J gene TRBJ1-2; D unresolved. Looked up from germline, CDR1 is MDHEN and CDR2 is SYDVKM. Trimming stripped 5 bases from V and 8 bases from J, with 24 bases between. This CDR3 has 16 residues. CDR3: CASSLQLWLSSGGYTF. Here the CDR3 DNA reads TGTGCCAGCAGTCTCCAATTGTGGCTGTCGTCGGGCGGCTACACCTTC.

This clonotype was seen just once. The chain has TRBV7-2 and TRBJ2-3; 11 bases align to TRBD2. V shed 5 bases and J 4 bases; nucleotides not matched to a gene: 17. In germline, CDR1 is SGHTA, CDR2 FQGNSA. The CDR3 has 19 residues. As DNA, the CDR3 is TGTGCCAGCAGCCCCGGGGGACTAGCGGATTACGAGACCGCAGATACGCAGTATTTT. Translated: CASSPGGLADYETADTQYF.

This clonotype was detected ten times or more. This rearrangement joins TRBV19 to TRBJ2-1, with 10 bases aligning to TRBD2. The length of the CDR3 is 15 residues. Per germline, CDR1 LNHDA and CDR2 SQIVND (reference sequence). The V segment lost 9 bases and the J segment 2 bases; nucleotides outside the gene matches: 7. The DNA of the CDR3 is TGTGCCAGCAGCCGGACTAGCGGAACCTACAATGAGCAGTTCTTC. Its protein is CASSRTSGTYNEQFF.

This clonotype was seen at least ten times. This chain uses TRBV3-1 with TRBJ2-7; no reliable D call. Germline V gives CDR1 LGHDT, CDR2 YNNKEL (reference sequence). The CDR3 consists of 14 residues. Between the trimmed V and J ends, which lost 4 bases and 7 bases, there was a span of 17 bases. The CDR3 bases are TGTGCCAGCAGCCTCCTAGGCTCCACGGGTGAGCAGTACTTC. Translation gives CASSLLGSTGEQYF.

This clonotype showed up just a few times. The chain carries TRBV25-1 and TRBJ1-2; no clear D gene. CDR3 length equals 13 residues. Germline CDR1 and CDR2: MGHDK and SYGVNS. V lost 2 bases and J 5 bases, leaving 9 bases between the germline ends. Here the CDR3 DNA reads TGTGCCAGCAGTGAAGTAGGCGGATATGGCTACACCTTC. Protein: CASSEVGGYGYTF.

The table lists this clonotype with many counts. The V gene is TRBV12-3 or TRBV12-4, the J gene TRBJ2-3, with 12 bases matching TRBD2. The J segment lost 1 base and the V segment lost 7 bases, leaving 9 bases of the junction unmatched. The CDR3 length is 17 residues. CDR3 sequence reads: CASTNGLAGWGTDTQYF. In DNA, the CDR3 is TGTGCCAGCACTAACGGACTAGCGGGATGGGGCACAGATACGCAGTATTTT.

The chain combines TRBV10-3 with TRBJ2-5; 9 nucleotides agree with TRBD2. Germline V gene sequence: CDR1 ENHRY, CDR2 SYGVKD. The trim removed 6 bases at V and 3 bases at J, leaving 2 bases unmatched. This CDR3 region has 13 residues. CDR3 nucleotide sequence: TGTGCCATCAGCAGGACTAGCGAAGAGACCCAGTACTTC. Translating gives CAISRTSEETQYF.

This clonotype was observed a handful of times. The rearrangement joins TRBV19 to TRBJ1-1; D is perhaps TRBD1 (5 bases). Trimming shortened V by 5 bases and J by 0 bases, and 16 bases separated the two germline ends. Germline CDR1 is LNHDA and CDR2 is SQIVND (reference sequence). This CDR3 spans 16 amino acids. The CDR3 loop reads CASSPLTEPMNTEAFF. The CDR3 DNA reads as TGTGCCAGTAGTCCGCTGACAGAGCCTATGAACACTGAAGCTTTCTTT.

Only one count was recorded for this clonotype. This sequence joins TRBV5-6 and TRBJ1-2; tentatively, D is TRBD1 (6 bases). V was pared by 4 bases and J by 3 bases, with 16 bases between. CDR1 and CDR2 (germline): SGHDT, YYEEEE. There are 15 residues in the CDR3. The CDR3 sequence is CASSGRLRGDYGYTF. Here the CDR3 DNA reads TGTGCCAGCAGCGGCCGTCTAAGGGGGGACTATGGCTACACCTTC.

V is TRBV29-1 and J is TRBJ1-2, with D uncertain. This CDR3 has 12 amino acids. CDR1 is SQVTM, CDR2 ANQGSEA, per germline. The V gene lost 6 bases and the J gene lost 8 bases, with 16 bases spanning the gap. CDR3 sequence reads: CSVQAGIGGYTF. In DNA form, the CDR3 reads TGCAGCGTCCAAGCGGGCATCGGAGGCTACACCTTC.

This clonotype was detected only a few times. The chain couples TRBV6-2 or TRBV6-3 to TRBJ1-4, with 8 bases identical to TRBD1. V lost 3 bases, J lost 7 bases, and 4 bases stayed unmatched. CDR1 and CDR2 (germline): MNHEY, SVGEGT. The CDR3 is made up of 14 amino acids. CDR3 protein: CASSYGQGGEKLFF. DNA of the CDR3: TGTGCCAGCAGTTATGGACAGGGCGGTGAAAAACTGTTTTTT.

This chain connects TRBV5-6 to TRBJ2-7; 7 bases match TRBD1. Trimming cost V 4 bases and J 3 bases; bases outside gene matches: 4. The CDR3 extends over 13 amino acids. Per the germline V gene, CDR1 is SGHDT and CDR2 is YYEEEE. The CDR3 nucleotides read TGTGCCAGCAGCGGGACAGCTCTCTACGAGCAGTACTTC. Its protein is CASSGTALYEQYF.

This clonotype was seen many times. The V call is TRBV11-3, the J call TRBJ2-1, with TRBD2 matching over 14 bases. Germline V lookup: CDR1 SGHNT, CDR2 YENEEA. The CDR3 is made up of 16 amino acids. The J segment lost 7 bases and the V segment lost 4 bases, leaving 6 bases of the junction unmatched. CDR3 region: CASSYRLAGGRNEQFF. The DNA for the CDR3 is TGTGCCAGCAGCTATAGACTAGCGGGGGGGAGGAATGAGCAGTTCTTC.

This clonotype was counted only a few times. The rearrangement links TRBV5-1 to TRBJ2-7; D is uncertain. V lost 0 bases, J lost 1 base, and 11 bases lay in between. The CDR3 runs 15 residues. The germline CDR1 and CDR2 sequences are SGHRS and YFSETQ. CDR3 sequence reads: CASSLAGEFSYEQYF. CDR3 nucleotides: TGCGCCAGCAGCTTGGCCGGAGAATTTTCCTACGAGCAGTACTTC.

This clonotype showed up many times. The V call is TRBV11-2, the J call TRBJ2-3, with D possibly TRBD2 on 5 matching bases. The CDR3 covers 15 residues. Trimming cost V 5 bases and J 3 bases, with 15 bases left between them. The germline CDR1 and CDR2 sequences are SGHAT and FQNNGV. CDR3 DNA: TGTGCCAGCAGCCAGACGTACCCGGGGACAGATACGCAGTATTTT. It specifies CASSQTYPGTDTQYF.

The chain is built from TRBV7-4 and TRBJ1-1, with D uncertain. Trimming removed 2 bases at V and 3 bases at J, with 13 bases between. Per the germline V gene, CDR1 is SGHVT and CDR2 is SQSDAQ. This CDR3 has 15 residues. CDR3 DNA: TGTGCCAGCAGCTTACCCGGTACAGCCTACACTGAAGCTTTCTTT. Amino acid sequence: CASSLPGTAYTEAFF.

This clonotype has ten or more counts. This chain connects TRBV3-1 to TRBJ1-1, with a possible D match to TRBD1 (6 bases). This CDR3 comprises 14 residues. V lost 7 bases and J 9 bases, leaving 21 bases between the germline ends. CDR1 LGHDT and CDR2 YNNKEL come from the germline V gene (reference sequence). The CDR3 region is CASIDRSTTLKAFF. CDR3 bases: TGTGCCAGCATCGACAGGAGTACAACACTTAAAGCTTTCTTT.